This T cell receptor (beta chain) was captured by sequencing in a study of beta chain features in type 1 diabetes. Overall study context: Across all samples, over 85 million sorted cells were examined.

General study findings and limits: Cells with high TCR expression could be over-represented by cDNA sequencing. More deletions and fewer insertions at VDJ junctions were seen in type 1 diabetes patients.

Concerning this clone: The antigen is unknown.

The CDR3 extends over 13 amino acids. The V and J ends lost 0 bases and 4 bases respectively, with 7 bases between them. Germline CDR1 is GTSNPN and CDR2 is SVGIG (reference sequence). The entirety of the isolated RNA underwent reverse transcription, so expressed TCRB transcripts were sequenced. The data were produced by immunoSEQ multiplex PCR, yet TCRdb's version contains in-frame clones alone and is incomplete. The table has about 240,000 clones, less than 35% seen once. Sequenced: central memory CD4+ T cells from blood. The receptor comes from a man younger than 45 in good health. The J gene is TRBJ2-1, the V gene TRBV30; D is undetermined. Here the CDR3 reads CAWSVDQYNEQFF. CDR3 nucleotide sequence: TGTGCCTGGAGTGTGGACCAGTACAATGAGCAGTTCTTC.